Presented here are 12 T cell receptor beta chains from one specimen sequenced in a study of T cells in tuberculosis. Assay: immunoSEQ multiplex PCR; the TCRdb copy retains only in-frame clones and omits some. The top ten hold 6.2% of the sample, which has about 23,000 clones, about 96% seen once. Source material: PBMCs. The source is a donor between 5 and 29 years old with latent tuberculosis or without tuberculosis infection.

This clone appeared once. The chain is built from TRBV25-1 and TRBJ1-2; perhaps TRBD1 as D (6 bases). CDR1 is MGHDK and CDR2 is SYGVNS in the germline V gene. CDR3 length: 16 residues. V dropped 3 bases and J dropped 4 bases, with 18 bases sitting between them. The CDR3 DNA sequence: TGTGCCAGCAGTGATTCTTCTACAGGGTTTTTCTATGGCTACACCTTC. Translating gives CASSDSSTGFFYGYTF.

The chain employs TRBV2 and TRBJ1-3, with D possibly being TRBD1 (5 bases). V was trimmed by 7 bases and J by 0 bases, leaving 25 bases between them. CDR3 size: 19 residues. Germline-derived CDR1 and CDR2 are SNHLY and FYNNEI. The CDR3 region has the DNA TGTGCCAGCATTCCAAGGACACCGATCCCCCAACACTCTGGAAACACCATATATTTT. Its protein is CASIPRTPIPQHSGNTIYF.

The CDR3 DNA follows: TGCGCCAGCAGCTCCAGTCAGAACACTGAAGCTTTCTTT. Its protein is CASSSSQNTEAFF. The chain employs TRBV5-1 and TRBJ1-1; D is unresolved. Germline CDR1 reads SGHRS; CDR2 reads YFSETQ. The V gene lost 3 bases and the J gene lost 1 base, with 7 bases spanning the gap. This CDR3 is built from 13 residues.

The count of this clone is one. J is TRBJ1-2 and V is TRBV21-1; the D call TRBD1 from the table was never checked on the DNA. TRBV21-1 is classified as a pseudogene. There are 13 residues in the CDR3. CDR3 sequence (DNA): TGTGCCATCACAGGAAGACAGGCCGGGGGCTACACCTTC. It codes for CAITGRQAGGYTF.

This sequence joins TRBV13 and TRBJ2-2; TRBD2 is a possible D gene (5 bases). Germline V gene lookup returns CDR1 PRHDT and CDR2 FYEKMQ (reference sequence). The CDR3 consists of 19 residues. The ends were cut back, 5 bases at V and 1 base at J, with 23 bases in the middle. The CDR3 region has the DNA TGTGCCAGCAGCCCCAACACCCGGGGTGACCTAAGGAACACCGGGGAGCTGTTTTTT. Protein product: CASSPNTRGDLRNTGELFF.

The CDR3 sequence: CASDPTGYSYNEQFF. For the CDR3, the DNA is TGTGCTAGTGACCCGACAGGGTACTCCTACAATGAGCAGTTCTTC. The V gene is TRBV12-5, the J gene TRBJ2-1; 7 bases are a match to TRBD1. Losses at the gene ends were 7 bases for V and 0 bases for J; bases not matched to a gene: 6. Per the germline V gene, CDR1 is LGHNT and CDR2 is FRNRAP. The CDR3 consists of 15 residues. Full variable domain (missing parts from reference TRBV12-5 and TRBJ2-1): DARVTQTPRHKVTEMGQEVTMRCQPILGHNTVFWYRQTMMQGLELLAYFRNRAPLDDSGMPKDRFSAEMPDATLATLKIQPSEPRDSAVYFCASDPTGYSYNEQFFGPGTRLTVL.

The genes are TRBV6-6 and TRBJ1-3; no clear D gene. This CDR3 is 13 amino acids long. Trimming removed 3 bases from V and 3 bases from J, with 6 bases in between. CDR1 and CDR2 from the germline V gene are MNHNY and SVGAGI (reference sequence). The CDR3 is CASSYLDGNTIYF. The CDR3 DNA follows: TGTGCCAGCAGTTATTTAGATGGAAACACCATATATTTT.

CDR3: CASSQEKRTGRVGSATNEKLFF. In nucleotides, the CDR3 is TGCGCCAGCAGCCAAGAGAAAAGAACAGGGAGGGTTGGGTCCGCAACTAATGAAAAACTGTTTTTT. The V call is TRBV4-1, the J call TRBJ1-4; tentatively, D is TRBD1 (6 bases). The CDR3 extends over 22 amino acids. CDR1 and CDR2 (germline): MGHRA, YSYEKL. Deletions cut 0 bases from V and 0 bases from J, with 26 bases between.

The CDR3 sequence is CASSPGTDSYNEQFF. CDR3 nucleotide sequence: TGTGCCAGCAGCCCAGGGACAGACTCCTACAATGAGCAGTTCTTC. The chain is built from TRBV27 and TRBJ2-1, with TRBD1 identical over 7 bases. The CDR3 sequence is 15 residues long. Per germline, CDR1 MNHEY and CDR2 SMNVEV (reference sequence). V lost 6 bases, J lost 0 bases, and 5 bases stayed unmatched.

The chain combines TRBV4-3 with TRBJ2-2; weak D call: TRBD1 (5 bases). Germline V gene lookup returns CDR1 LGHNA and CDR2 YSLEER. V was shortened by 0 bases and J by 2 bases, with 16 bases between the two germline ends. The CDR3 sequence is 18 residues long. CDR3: CASSQEKLGQGNTGELFF. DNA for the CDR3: TGCGCCAGCAGCCAAGAAAAGTTAGGGCAGGGAAACACCGGGGAGCTGTTTTTT.

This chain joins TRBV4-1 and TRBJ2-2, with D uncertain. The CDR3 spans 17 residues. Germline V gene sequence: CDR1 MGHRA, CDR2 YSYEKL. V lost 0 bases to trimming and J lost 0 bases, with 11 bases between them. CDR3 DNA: TGCGCCAGCAGCCAAGATCAAACAAATGCGAACACCGGGGAGCTGTTTTTT. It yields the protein CASSQDQTNANTGELFF.

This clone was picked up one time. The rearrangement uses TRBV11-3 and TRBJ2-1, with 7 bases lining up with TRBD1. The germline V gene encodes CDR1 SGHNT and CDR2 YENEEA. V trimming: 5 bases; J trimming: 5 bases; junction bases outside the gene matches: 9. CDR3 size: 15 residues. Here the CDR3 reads CASSRRDRGHNEQFF. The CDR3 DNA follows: TGTGCCAGCAGCCGCCGGGACAGAGGACACAATGAGCAGTTCTTC.